This TCR beta chain comes out of a study of low-dose radiotherapy and immunotherapy resistance in tumors. Turning to the study itself: The treatment that patients received was intravenous nivolumab 240 mg every two weeks plus ipilimumab 1 mg/kg every six weeks.

Indicated time point: before trial treatment. Low-dose radiotherapy, low-dose cyclophosphamide, aspirin, ipilimumab and nivolumab were all given to the donors. This clonotype was seen many times. The V gene lost 8 bases and the J gene lost 8 bases, with 18 bases spanning the gap. Germline V gene sequence: CDR1 MNHEY, CDR2 SVGEGT. This CDR3 is 13 amino acids long. First-strand cDNA used TRAV- and TRBV-specific primers, covering alpha and beta chains. A roughly 21-cycle PCR with a constant-region primer and V-primer adapter amplified TCRs. TCRdb independently ran MiXCR on the reads; one entry per CDR3 protein. Of tens of thousands of distinct CDR3 sequences listed, around a third are singletons.

This TCR came from a female donor with ovarian cancer. The chain recombines TRBV6-2 or TRBV6-3 with TRBJ1-2; D is unclear. The sample here was PBMCs, taken before treatment. CDR3 nucleotides: TGTGCCAGCCGACTCAACAAGGAGGGAGGCTACACCTTC. This translates into CASRLNKEGGYTF.